What follows are 6 T cell receptor beta chains derived from one specimen sequenced in a study of Graves' ophthalmopathy and Graves' hyperthyroidism. The sequenced template was RNA, covering the TCR beta CDR3 region. After a first-round RT-PCR with HTBI primers, a second-round multiplex PCR was run. MiXCR, run by TCRdb on the multiplex PCR reads, gives a single entry per CDR3 protein. The table has about 740,000 distinct CDR3 sequences, 40% seen once. The specimen was peripheral blood. These receptors were collected from an adult man with Graves' ophthalmopathy.

The chain carries TRBV10-3 and TRBJ1-2; unclear D gene. The CDR3 consists of 11 residues. Per germline, CDR1 ENHRY and CDR2 SYGVKD. Trimming took off 10 bases at V and 7 bases at J, with 13 bases between the two ends. CDR3 residues: CASFMGGGYTF. In DNA, the CDR3 is TGTGCCAGCTTTATGGGCGGTGGCTACACCTTC.

This clonotype was observed at least ten times. The CDR3 coding sequence is TGTGCCATCAGTGAGTCCGACAGCGACTACGAGCAGTACTTC. The encoded protein is CAISESDSDYEQYF. V usage is TRBV10-3 and J usage is TRBJ2-7, with D possibly being TRBD1 (5 bases). V was cut by 0 bases and J by 3 bases, with 9 bases left in between. Germline values: CDR1 ENHRY, CDR2 SYGVKD. The CDR3 runs to 14 residues.

This chain joins TRBV19 and TRBJ2-6; TRBD1 matches 7 bases. The V gene's germline CDR1 is LNHDA and CDR2 SQIVND (reference sequence). After removal of 9 bases from V and 0 bases from J, the junction contained 17 bases not matched to a gene. CDR3 size: 19 residues. Here the CDR3 reads CASLSWGTGANSGANVLTF. The CDR3, as DNA: TGTGCCAGCCTATCATGGGGCACAGGGGCAAACTCTGGGGCCAACGTCCTGACTTTC.

This chain links TRBV29-1 with TRBJ1-1; no reliable D call. The germline gives CDR1 SQVTM, CDR2 ANQGSEA. V was pared by 4 bases and J by 4 bases, with 13 bases between. The CDR3 runs to 13 residues. As DNA, the CDR3 is TGCAGCGTTGTCCCCGGGAAAAGCACTGAAGCTTTCTTT. It translates to CSVVPGKSTEAFF.

A single count supports this clonotype. This chain links TRBV24-1 with TRBJ1-5; TRBD1 agrees at 8 bases. CDR3 length: 16 residues. J gave up 5 bases and V 6 bases, and 11 bases lay outside the gene matches. From germline, CDR1 is KGHDR and CDR2 SFDVKD. DNA for the CDR3: TGTGCCACCAGTTACTCTCCCGGACAGGGTCATCAGCCCCAGCATTTT. It yields the protein CATSYSPGQGHQPQHF.

This clonotype was observed a handful of times. This sequence joins TRBV9 and TRBJ2-6; TRBD1 aligns across 9 bases. The CDR3 spans 19 residues. CDR1 is SGDLS and CDR2 is YYNGEE in the germline V gene. The junction had 16 bases not matched to a gene; V was cut back by 5 bases and J by 4 bases. CDR3 in DNA: TGTGCCAGCAGTCAGGATCCACCGGGACAGGGTCCCGGGGCCAACGTCCTGACTTTC. Translation: CASSQDPPGQGPGANVLTF.